One sample yielded the 29 T cell receptor beta chains listed below, sequenced in a study of identifying expanded T cells in peripheral blood. Repertoires were generated with immunoSEQ multiplex PCR, while TCRdb's copy carries only in-frame clones and drops some. Among 75,000 to 95,000 clones, around 84% were seen once, and the ten largest hold roughly 4%. The source material was blood. The source is a person aged 18 to 70 in good health.

CDR3 coding DNA: TGTGCCAGCAGCTTAGTAGCGGGCACAGATACGCAGTATTTT. It yields the protein CASSLVAGTDTQYF. The chain recombines TRBV7-2 with TRBJ2-3, with D maybe TRBD2 (6 bases). With 1 base removed from V and 1 base from J, the gap between germline ends came to 6 bases. The germline V gene encodes CDR1 SGHTA and CDR2 FQGNSA. The CDR3 extends over 14 amino acids.

The CDR3 coding sequence is TGTGCCAGCAGTCTACTACAGGGTACCGGGGAGCTGTTTTTT. This translates into CASSLLQGTGELFF. The V and J genes are TRBV27 and TRBJ2-2; TRBD1 might be the D (6 bases). Germline-derived CDR1 and CDR2 are MNHEY and SMNVEV (reference sequence). Between the trimmed V and J ends, which lost 5 bases and 5 bases, there was a span of 12 bases. This CDR3 has 14 residues.

This clone occurred a few times. The gene calls are TRBV28 and TRBJ2-1; tentative D call: TRBD2 (5 bases). The germline V gene encodes CDR1 MDHEN and CDR2 SYDVKM. V lost 2 bases, J lost 8 bases, and 10 bases lay in between. This CDR3 is built from 13 residues. The CDR3 region is CASSLPGFHEQFF. The CDR3 region has the DNA TGTGCCAGCAGTTTACCGGGATTTCATGAGCAGTTCTTC. Full variable domain (remainder filled in from reference TRBV28 and TRBJ2-1): DVKVTQSSRYLVKRTGEKVFLECVQDMDHENMFWYRQDPGLGLRLIYFSYDVKMKEKGDIPEGYSVSREKKERFSLILESASTNQTSMYLCASSLPGFHEQFFGPGTRLTVL.

The V call is TRBV7-9, the J call TRBJ1-5, with D unresolved. The CDR3 runs 13 residues. Germline V gene data show CDR1 as SEHNR and CDR2 as FQNEAQ (reference sequence). V was clipped by 6 bases and J by 4 bases, with 10 bases between them. As DNA, the CDR3 is TGTGCCAGCAGGGGAGTTGATAATCAGCCCCAGCATTTT. It encodes CASRGVDNQPQHF. Full variable domain (remainder filled in from reference TRBV7-9 and TRBJ1-5): DTGVSQNPRHKITKRGQNVTFRCDPISEHNRLYWYRQTLGQGPEFLTYFQNEAQLEKSRLLSDRFSAERPKGSFSTLEIQRTEQGDSAMYLCASRGVDNQPQHFGDGTRLSIL.

V and J are TRBV7-2 and TRBJ2-7; D unclear. Germline CDR1 and CDR2: SGHTA and FQGNSA. Trimming took off 4 bases at V and 3 bases at J, with 7 bases between the two ends. The CDR3 contains 12 residues. The CDR3: CASSSQIYEQYF. The DNA of the CDR3 is TGTGCCAGCAGCTCGCAGATCTACGAGCAGTACTTC. Based on the CDR3 plus reference TRBV7-2 and TRBJ2-7, the full variable domain is GAGVSQSPSNKVTEKGKDVELRCDPISGHTALYWYRQSLGQGLEFLIYFQGNSAPDKSGLPSDRFSAERTGGSVSTLTIQRTQQEDSAVYLCASSSQIYEQYFGPGTRLTVT.

The chain uses TRBV30 and TRBJ1-1; tentative D call: TRBD1 (6 bases). Trimming took 0 bases from V and 4 from J, leaving 21 bases between them. This CDR3 has 17 amino acids. From germline, CDR1 is GTSNPN and CDR2 SVGIG (reference sequence). The CDR3 DNA sequence: TGTGCCTGGAGTGTACGGGTGGGGTTAGGGGGAGCCACTGAAGCTTTCTTT. This codes for CAWSVRVGLGGATEAFF.

The V call is TRBV6-5, the J call TRBJ1-3, with D tentatively TRBD1 (6 bases). Trimming left V 8 bases short and J 2 bases short, with 13 bases between. CDR1 is MNHEY and CDR2 is SVGAGI in the germline V gene. The length of the CDR3 is 14 residues. CDR3 loop: CASLDSSTGNTIYF. As DNA, the CDR3 is TGTGCCAGCTTGGACAGTAGTACTGGAAACACCATATATTTT.

The chain recombines TRBV7-2 with TRBJ1-3; D unclear. CDR3 length: 13 amino acids. Germline values: CDR1 SGHTA, CDR2 FQGNSA. Trimming removed 5 bases at V and 6 bases at J, with 11 bases between. For the CDR3, the DNA is TGTGCCAGCAGCCTTGGACTCATAAACACCATATATTTT. Its protein is CASSLGLINTIYF.

V usage is TRBV6-5 and J usage is TRBJ1-2; D not certain. Deletions cut 5 bases from V and 8 bases from J, with 15 bases between. CDR3 size: 13 residues. Germline V gene lookup returns CDR1 MNHEY and CDR2 SVGAGI. Here the CDR3 DNA reads TGTGCCAGCAGTCAATATCAGGCTTTCGGCTACACCTTC. Protein sequence: CASSQYQAFGYTF.

The chain combines TRBV6-5 with TRBJ2-2; TRBD1 matches at 7 bases. This CDR3 region has 16 residues. Trimming took 2 bases from V and 0 from J; bases not matched to a gene: 3. Looked up from germline, CDR1 is MNHEY and CDR2 is SVGAGI. CDR3 loop: CASSYQGTANTGELFF. The CDR3 DNA sequence: TGTGCCAGCAGTTACCAAGGGACAGCGAACACCGGGGAGCTGTTTTTT.

The V and J genes are TRBV7-8 and TRBJ2-7, with unresolved D. V lost 1 base to trimming and J lost 1 base, with 11 bases between them. This CDR3 region has 15 residues. Germline lookup yields CDR1 SGHVS and CDR2 FQNEAQ. The CDR3 DNA is TGTGCCAGCAGCTTAGAGCTCCCTAGTTCCTACGAGCAGTACTTC. This gives the protein CASSLELPSSYEQYF.

The V call is TRBV11-2, the J call TRBJ2-2, with D perhaps assigned TRBD1 or TRBD2 (5 bases each). Trimming removed 5 bases at V and 8 bases at J, with 15 bases between. Germline V CDR1 and CDR2: SGHAT, FQNNGV. The CDR3 loop spans 14 amino acids. DNA of the CDR3: TGTGCCAGCAGCCCCCGAGGGGTTTCGGGGGAGCTGTTTTTT. It is translated as CASSPRGVSGELFF.

V is TRBV29-1 and J is TRBJ1-2, with 7 bases aligning to TRBD1. CDR1 and CDR2 (germline): SQVTM, ANQGSEA. This CDR3 is built from 14 residues. Trimming at V came to 7 bases and at J to 4 bases, leaving 12 bases not matched to a gene. The CDR3 DNA reads TGCAGCGCGACAGGGAATAGCGGGAGCTATGGCTACACCTTC. As protein: CSATGNSGSYGYTF. Supplemented by reference TRBV29-1 and TRBJ1-2, the full variable domain reads SAVISQKPSRDICQRGTSLTIQCQVDSQVTMMFWYRQQPGQSLTLIATANQGSEATYESGFVIDKFPISRPNLTFSTLTVSNMSPEDSSIYLCSATGNSGSYGYTFGSGTRLTVV.

V gene TRBV19 combines with J gene TRBJ1-6; D is possibly TRBD1 (5 bases). Trimming removed 1 base from V and 11 bases from J, with 21 bases in between. The length of the CDR3 is 17 residues. Per germline, CDR1 LNHDA and CDR2 SQIVND (reference sequence). The CDR3 nucleotides read TGTGCCAGTAGTATAGTATTTAGTGGTGACAGAGCAACACCCCTCCACTTT. Translation gives CASSIVFSGDRATPLHF.

This rearrangement joins TRBV7-2 to TRBJ1-5; 8 bases line up with TRBD1. V lost 3 bases, J lost 4 bases, and 2 bases stayed unmatched. CDR1 and CDR2 from the germline V gene are SGHTA and FQGNSA. The CDR3 extends over 14 amino acids. As DNA, the CDR3 is TGTGCCAGCAGCTTGACAGGGGCAAATCAGCCCCAGCATTTT. Amino acids: CASSLTGANQPQHF.

The chain carries TRBV7-8 and TRBJ2-7; 7 bases line up with TRBD1. From germline, CDR1 is SGHVS and CDR2 FQNEAQ. J gave up 3 bases and V 10 bases, and 12 bases lay outside the gene matches. This CDR3 contains 14 residues. The CDR3 spells CATTGAGVNYEQYF. In DNA, the CDR3 is TGTGCCACAACAGGGGCCGGTGTTAACTACGAGCAGTACTTC.

This CDR3 is CASNEGEYRSYNSPLHF. The CDR3 coding sequence is TGTGCCAGTAACGAGGGGGAATATCGTTCCTATAATTCACCCCTCCACTTT. V usage is TRBV19 and J usage is TRBJ1-6, with TRBD1 as a possible D gene (6 bases). The CDR3 has 17 residues. Trimming stripped 7 bases from V and 1 base from J, with 17 bases between. Germline V gives CDR1 LNHDA, CDR2 SQIVND (reference sequence).

The chain links TRBV13 to TRBJ2-7; TRBD1 is a possible D gene (5 bases). Per germline, CDR1 PRHDT and CDR2 FYEKMQ (reference sequence). Trimming pared 5 bases from V and 2 bases from J, leaving 10 bases between. The CDR3 totals 13 residues. CDR3 sequence reads: CASSGQGPYEQYF. The CDR3 DNA reads TGTGCCAGCAGCGGCCAGGGCCCCTACGAGCAGTACTTC.

The CDR3 DNA sequence: TGTGCCAGTAGTATAGCTACCCGACAGGGGGGTTTTGGGGAGACCCAGTACTTC. It is translated as CASSIATRQGGFGETQYF. The chain employs TRBV19 and TRBJ2-5; 9 bases are a match to TRBD1. The CDR3 has 18 residues. CDR1 LNHDA and CDR2 SQIVND come from the germline V gene (reference sequence). Trimming took 1 base from V and 5 from J; bases not matched to a gene: 14.

The CDR3 DNA reads TGTGCCAGCAGAGAGGACAGGGGGTCCTATAATTCACCCCTCCACTTT. Translating it yields CASREDRGSYNSPLHF. V usage is TRBV9 and J usage is TRBJ1-6; TRBD1 agrees at 10 bases. Per the germline V gene, CDR1 is SGDLS and CDR2 is YYNGEE. This CDR3 is 16 amino acids long. After removal of 5 bases from V and 1 base from J, the junction contained 3 bases not matched to a gene.

The chain couples TRBV6-1 to TRBJ1-5; no clear D. The V end lost 7 bases, the J end lost 0 bases, and 7 bases lay between the germline ends. The CDR3 contains 13 residues. Germline CDR1 is MNHNS and CDR2 is SASEGT. The CDR3 bases are TGTGCCAGCATGGAGGGTAGCAATCAGCCCCAGCATTTT. It encodes CASMEGSNQPQHF.

The chain joins TRBV7-9 to TRBJ2-2, with D tentatively TRBD1 (5 bases). The V end lost 1 base, the J end lost 9 bases, and 9 bases lay between the germline ends. Germline assignment: CDR1 SEHNR and CDR2 FQNEAQ (reference sequence). This CDR3 contains 13 residues. The CDR3 loop reads CASSLDQGRELFF. The CDR3 DNA is TGTGCCAGCAGCTTAGACCAGGGAAGGGAGCTGTTTTTT.

The genes are TRBV18 and TRBJ2-7, with 13 positions matching TRBD2. CDR3 length equals 18 residues. The V segment lost 0 bases and the J segment 0 bases; nucleotides outside the gene matches: 5. Germline CDR1 reads KGHSH; CDR2 reads LQKENI. Written as DNA, the CDR3 is TGTGCCAGCTCACCACCGGGACTAGCGGGATCCAGCTCCTACGAGCAGTACTTC. Protein sequence: CASSPPGLAGSSSYEQYF.

This rearrangement joins TRBV7-8 to TRBJ2-7; D could derive from TRBD1 or TRBD2 (5 bases each). The V end was cut by 7 bases, the J end by 3 bases, with 19 bases between. Looked up from germline, CDR1 is SGHVS and CDR2 is FQNEAQ. This CDR3 has 15 residues. CDR3 nucleotides: TGTGCCAGCACCATTTGGGGGATAACGGTCTACGAGCAGTACTTC. It is translated as CASTIWGITVYEQYF. Full variable domain (remainder filled in from reference TRBV7-8 and TRBJ2-7): GAGVSQSPRYKVAKRGQDVALRCDPISGHVSLFWYQQALGQGPEFLTYFQNEAQLDKSGLPSDRFFAERPEGSVSTLKIQRTQQEDSAVYLCASTIWGITVYEQYFGPGTRLTVT.

The chain has TRBV4-1 and TRBJ1-4; no clear D. CDR1 is MGHRA, CDR2 YSYEKL, per germline. CDR3 length: 14 amino acids. Between the trimmed V and J ends, which lost 1 base and 3 bases, there was a span of 6 bases. The CDR3 nucleotides are TGCGCCAGCAGCCAAGTTCGCCCTAATGAAAAACTGTTTTTT. This codes for CASSQVRPNEKLFF.

This clone was found a few times. The V call is TRBV5-1, the J call TRBJ1-2; 9 bases align to TRBD1. Trimming removed 3 bases from V and 5 bases from J; junction bases left unmatched: 8. Germline V gene sequence: CDR1 SGHRS, CDR2 YFSETQ. This CDR3 spans 15 amino acids. The CDR3, as DNA: TGCGCCAGCAGCTCGGGACAGGGAATGGTTTATGGCTACACCTTC. Translated: CASSSGQGMVYGYTF.

This clone was recorded a few times. The chain uses TRBV5-6 and TRBJ1-5; TRBD1 might be the D (5 bases). The V gene lost 4 bases and the J gene lost 7 bases, with 12 bases spanning the gap. CDR1 is SGHDT and CDR2 is YYEEEE in the germline V gene. The CDR3 is 13 residues long. In nucleotides, the CDR3 is TGTGCCAGCAGCCCAGGAGGGGTCCAGCCCCAGCATTTT. Amino acids: CASSPGGVQPQHF.

The rearrangement uses TRBV18 and TRBJ1-6; weak D call: TRBD1 (5 bases). V was shortened by 3 bases and J by 8 bases, with 11 bases between the two germline ends. The CDR3 totals 14 residues. CDR1 and CDR2 (germline): KGHSH, LQKENI. CDR3 protein: CASSPGTAYSPLHF. CDR3 nucleotide sequence: TGTGCCAGCTCACCGGGGACGGCGTATTCACCCCTCCACTTT.

This chain joins TRBV7-8 and TRBJ2-7; D is undetermined. The germline V gene encodes CDR1 SGHVS and CDR2 FQNEAQ. This CDR3 contains 14 residues. V lost 1 base to trimming and J lost 3 bases, with 10 bases between them. Written as DNA, the CDR3 is TGTGCCAGCAGCTTAGGCGAGGCCAACTACGAGCAGTACTTC. This gives the protein CASSLGEANYEQYF.